Listed below are T cell receptor beta chains from one sample, sequenced in a study of CD8+ T cells in alopecia areata. Here immunoSEQ multiplex PCR was the method, and the copy in TCRdb shows in-frame clones only, minus some. In the table there are approximately 130,000 clones, under 65% of which are singletons. The sequencing here drew on CD4+ T cells sorted from blood, taken at week 4, from a patient treated with tofacitinib. Receptors originate from a human donor with alopecia areata. Both conserved end residues are trimmed from each CDR3. D genes are given only for firm matches.

d_call	v_call	cdr3_aa
TRBD2	TRBV5-4	ASSYSGLVKGETQY
NA	TRBV5-4	ASSLARGAEAF
NA	TRBV11-1	ASSRDSQETQY
NA	TRBV4-2	ASSQERNTDTQY
NA	TRBV7-8	ASGLQYTEAF
NA	TRBV25-1	ASSESADSNQPQH
TRBD2	TRBV30	AWSGGLAGTYEQY
TRBD1	TRBV6-6	ASSQDRERPQH
NA	TRBV29-1	SVQGTLDQPQH
NA	TRBV30	AWSARGQVNQPQH
TRBD1	TRBV20-1	SASIQGARY
NA	TRBV11-1	ASSFRGMNTIY
NA	TRBV5-1	ASSEGDTEAF
NA	TRBV4-1	ASSQDSTDTQY
NA	TRBV30	AWSGGSANEKLF
NA	TRBV5-6	ASSLGTELWSYEQY
NA	TRBV7-8	ASSLRSNQPQH
TRBD1	TRBV23-1	ASSQSRTQGHYGYT
NA	TRBV21-1	ASSKWVFAPPDNEQF
TRBD1	TRBV29-1	SAGYRGRTEAF
NA	TRBV25-1	ASGGGATEAF
TRBD2	TRBV29-1	SARRRGGRSTGELF
NA	TRBV27	ASSYRVDQPQH
NA	TRBV5-1	ASSLTRQSSPLH
TRBD2	TRBV2	ASSEEGLAGDNEQF
NA	TRBV4-1	ASSLQRGSGPTDTQY
TRBD1	TRBV7-9	ASSPDRGRKVGNTEAF